This passage covers 11 T cell receptor beta chains from one sample sequenced in a study of T cells in localized non-small cell lung cancer. Libraries were prepared by immunoSEQ multiplex PCR; TCRdb keeps only in-frame clonotypes and omits some of them. The sample comprises approximately 34,000 clones, 93% of which are singletons, and under 8% rests with the top ten. Here the sequenced sample was peripheral blood, taken before any cancer treatment. Receptors originate from an older female donor with stage I lung adenocarcinoma.

The gene calls are TRBV6-4 and TRBJ2-7; 10 bases map to TRBD2. This CDR3 contains 14 residues. Germline CDR1 and CDR2: MRHNA and SNTAGT. The junction had 6 bases not matched to a gene; V was cut back by 6 bases and J by 4 bases. The CDR3 DNA reads TGTGCCAGCAGCCGAAGCGGGGGGGCTTACGAGCAGTACTTC. Translation: CASSRSGGAYEQYF.

This clone was counted a few times. Within the sample, other DNA sequences also encode this same CDR3. The rearrangement uses TRBV6-5 and TRBJ2-7; 8 bases are a match to TRBD1. The CDR3 is made up of 13 amino acids. The germline V gene has CDR1 MNHEY and CDR2 SVGAGI. V was clipped by 5 bases and J by 2 bases; unmatched bases: 2. The CDR3 DNA sequence: TGTGCCAGCAGTCGGACAGGGACCTACGAGCAGTACTTC. Translation: CASSRTGTYEQYF.

V usage is TRBV5-1 and J usage is TRBJ2-7, with 11 bases that match TRBD1. From germline, CDR1 is SGHRS and CDR2 YFSETQ. This CDR3 has 15 residues. The V and J ends lost 3 bases and 3 bases, in that order; junction bases with no gene match: 5. CDR3 protein: CASSSTGTGGYEQYF. Written as DNA, the CDR3 is TGCGCCAGCAGCTCCACCGGGACAGGGGGCTACGAGCAGTACTTC.

The genes are TRBV29-1 and TRBJ2-5; 9 nucleotides match TRBD1. Trimming cost V 4 bases and J 4 bases; bases outside gene matches: 7. This CDR3 has 14 residues. CDR1 and CDR2 (germline): SQVTM, ANQGSEA. CDR3 sequence: CSVVGQGILETQYF. DNA of the CDR3: TGCAGCGTTGTTGGACAGGGGATTTTAGAGACCCAGTACTTC.

This sequence joins TRBV5-1 and TRBJ2-3; 8 nucleotides agree with TRBD1. The ends lost 7 bases at V and 4 bases at J; junction bases unmatched: 11. The CDR3 loop spans 15 amino acids. The germline CDR1 and CDR2 sequences are SGHRS and YFSETQ. This CDR3 is CASSPSGTGADTQYF. CDR3 nucleotide sequence: TGCGCCAGCTCCCCCTCCGGGACAGGTGCAGATACGCAGTATTTT.

The V and J genes are TRBV28 and TRBJ2-7; 7 positions match TRBD1. The junction had 9 bases not matched to a gene; V was cut back by 10 bases and J by 0 bases. Germline assignment: CDR1 MDHEN and CDR2 SYDVKM. CDR3 length equals 14 residues. For the CDR3, the DNA is TGTGCCACCAGAGGGGGCGGCTTCTCCTACGAGCAGTACGTC. This gives the protein CATRGGGFSYEQYV.

The rearrangement uses TRBV18 and TRBJ2-6, with TRBD2 as a possible D gene (6 bases). This CDR3 region has 17 residues. V was cut by 1 base and J by 1 base, with 11 bases left in between. In germline, CDR1 is KGHSH, CDR2 LQKENI. The CDR3 here is CASSPRQAGSGANVLTF. CDR3 sequence (DNA): TGTGCCAGCTCACCACGGCAGGCGGGGTCTGGGGCCAACGTCCTGACTTTC.

This chain joins TRBV19 and TRBJ1-2; D is perhaps TRBD1 (6 bases). In germline, CDR1 is LNHDA, CDR2 SQIVND (reference sequence). The germline V and J ends were trimmed by 5 bases and 4 bases, with 20 bases remaining between them. CDR3 length: 16 amino acids. The CDR3 coding sequence is TGTGCCAGTAGTGACGTTTCAGTGGGGACAACCTATGGCTACACCTTC. Translating gives CASSDVSVGTTYGYTF.

The chain combines TRBV6-6 with TRBJ2-6, with 7 bases lining up with TRBD1. The CDR3 length is 15 residues. J gave up 2 bases and V 6 bases, and 4 bases lay outside the gene matches. Germline values: CDR1 MNHNY, CDR2 SVGAGI (reference sequence). CDR3 protein: CASSYQGAGANVLTF. The CDR3 DNA sequence: TGTGCCAGCAGCTACCAGGGGGCTGGGGCCAACGTCCTGACTTTC.

This sequence joins TRBV28 and TRBJ1-1, with D unresolved. The CDR3 has 11 residues. Trimming took off 8 bases at V and 1 base at J, with 5 bases between the two ends. Germline V CDR1 and CDR2: MDHEN, SYDVKM. CDR3: CASRKNTEAFF. Written as DNA, the CDR3 is TGTGCCAGCCGAAAGAACACTGAAGCTTTCTTT.

The chain is built from TRBV5-4 and TRBJ2-5; 12 nucleotides line up with TRBD1. The germline V gene has CDR1 SGHNT and CDR2 YYREEE (reference sequence). The V segment lost 4 bases and the J segment 5 bases; nucleotides outside the gene matches: 15. The CDR3 spans 18 residues. The CDR3 protein is CASSPLGGTGGRGETQYF. The CDR3 coding sequence is TGTGCCAGCAGCCCCTTGGGGGGGACAGGGGGCCGAGGGGAGACCCAGTACTTC.